This T cell receptor (beta chain) originates from a study of T cells in Graves' hyperthyroidism and ophthalmopathy. It was RNA transcripts that yielded the amplified TCR beta CDR3 regions. HTBI primers were used for first-round RT-PCR of the TCR CDR3. TCRdb recomputed calls from the multiplex PCR reads with MiXCR, one row per CDR3 protein. The data hold about 690,000 distinct CDR3 sequences, with approximately 15% observed a single time. Germline CDR1 and CDR2: MDHEN and SYDVKM. The CDR3 covers 15 residues. V trimming: 5 bases; J trimming: 7 bases; junction bases outside the gene matches: 9. This clonotype originated in a man aged 45-60 years with Graves' hyperthyroidism. Sequenced material: blood. The chain employs TRBV28 and TRBJ2-7; 12 nucleotides line up with TRBD2. In nucleotides, the CDR3 is TGTGCCAGCAGTACTTGGACTAGCGGGACCGGGGAGCAGTACTTC. This encodes CASSTWTSGTGEQYF.